The next 18 T cell receptor beta chains were all read from a single sample in a study of Tregs in tolerant kidney transplant recipients. Repertoires were generated with immunoSEQ multiplex PCR, while TCRdb's copy carries only in-frame clones and drops some. The sample has around 63,000 clones; approximately 83% are singletons. Sequenced here: Tregs from blood, sampled before the transplant. The source is a human donor who received a combined kidney and bone marrow transplant.

The rearrangement joins TRBV5-6 to TRBJ1-2; 10 nucleotides agree with TRBD1. Germline CDR1 is SGHDT and CDR2 is YYEEEE. This CDR3 region has 16 residues. V shed 4 bases, J shed 8 bases, and the junction held 14 bases outside the gene matches. CDR3 loop: CASSHPGTGASYGYTF. The CDR3 region has the DNA TGTGCCAGCAGCCATCCCGGGACAGGGGCCAGTTACGGCTACACCTTC.

The chain is built from TRBV21-1 and TRBJ1-6. TRBV21-1 is noted as a pseudogene. CDR3 length: 15 amino acids. The CDR3 region is CASSKRGTGGSPLHF. DNA of the CDR3: TGTGCCAGCAGCAAACGGGGGACGGGAGGTTCACCCCTCCACTTT.

This clone was seen a handful of times. The chain employs TRBV5-1 and TRBJ1-4; 9 positions match TRBD1. After removal of 5 bases from V and 4 bases from J, the junction contained 9 bases not matched to a gene. From germline, CDR1 is SGHRS and CDR2 YFSETQ. This CDR3 comprises 16 residues. CDR3 nucleotide sequence: TGCGCCAGCAGTCCCAACCCGACAGGGGGTAATGAAAAACTGTTTTTT. This translates into CASSPNPTGGNEKLFF.

The V call is TRBV4-1, the J call TRBJ2-1, with TRBD1 matching over 10 bases. V dropped 4 bases and J dropped 9; count of bases not matched to a gene: 12. The V gene's germline CDR1 is MGHRA and CDR2 YSYEKL. This CDR3 comprises 16 residues. CDR3 region: CASSPNGQGVRGEQFF. The CDR3 nucleotides are TGCGCCAGCAGCCCGAACGGACAGGGGGTTAGGGGTGAGCAGTTCTTC.

This clone was picked up a small number of times. The genes are TRBV4-2 and TRBJ2-1; D unresolved. Germline V gives CDR1 LGHNA, CDR2 YNFKEQ. The CDR3 is made up of 11 amino acids. The V end was cut by 3 bases, the J end by 10 bases, with 7 bases between. The CDR3 spells CASSQGKEQFF. Here the CDR3 DNA reads TGTGCCAGCAGCCAGGGCAAGGAGCAGTTCTTC.

J is TRBJ2-1 and V is TRBV19; D remains unclear. Germline V CDR1 and CDR2: LNHDA, SQIVND (reference sequence). Trimming removed 1 base from V and 0 bases from J, with 7 bases in between. The CDR3 totals 15 residues. CDR3 residues: CASSIGISSYNEQFF. CDR3 sequence (DNA): TGTGCCAGTAGTATAGGAATTAGCTCCTACAATGAGCAGTTCTTC.

The J gene is TRBJ2-7, the V gene TRBV18; D unresolved. The CDR3 is 14 residues long. Germline values: CDR1 KGHSH, CDR2 LQKENI. Deletions cut 0 bases from V and 3 bases from J, with 9 bases between. As DNA, the CDR3 is TGTGCCAGCTCACCACCAGGTAACAGCTACGAGCAGTACTTC. Its translation is CASSPPGNSYEQYF.

The CDR3 loop reads CASRDFSWGYTF. Written as DNA, the CDR3 is TGTGCCAGCAGGGATTTTAGCTGGGGCTACACCTTC. The J gene is TRBJ1-2, the V gene TRBV6-1, with D unresolved. The CDR3 length is 12 residues. Germline lookup yields CDR1 MNHNS and CDR2 SASEGT. V dropped 6 bases and J dropped 8 bases, with 13 bases sitting between them.

The chain couples TRBV2 to TRBJ2-7; TRBD1 might be the D (6 bases). This CDR3 is 13 amino acids long. V dropped 6 bases and J dropped 3 bases, with 12 bases sitting between them. The germline V gene has CDR1 SNHLY and CDR2 FYNNEI. This CDR3 is CASSPQGNYEQYF. In DNA, the CDR3 is TGTGCCAGCAGCCCCCAGGGGAACTACGAGCAGTACTTC.

The CDR3 loop reads CASSPGGTGAYEQYF. CDR3 coding DNA: TGTGCCAGCAGCCCGGGGGGGACGGGAGCCTACGAGCAGTACTTC. V gene TRBV9 combines with J gene TRBJ2-7; 8 bases map to TRBD2. Trimming removed 4 bases from V and 2 bases from J; junction bases left unmatched: 8. The CDR3 consists of 15 residues. CDR1 and CDR2 (germline): SGDLS, YYNGEE.

This chain joins TRBV5-1 and TRBJ2-5, with a tentative D call TRBD1 (5 bases). Germline V gene data show CDR1 as SGHRS and CDR2 as YFSETQ. This CDR3 region has 15 residues. With 0 bases removed from V and 4 bases from J, the gap between germline ends came to 13 bases. The CDR3 spells CASSLAPQGIETQYF. The CDR3 DNA reads as TGCGCCAGCAGCTTGGCCCCGCAGGGTATAGAGACCCAGTACTTC.

The V call is TRBV6-6, the J call TRBJ1-6, with 7 bases that match TRBD1. The V segment lost 5 bases and the J segment 8 bases; nucleotides outside the gene matches: 12. This CDR3 is 16 amino acids long. Germline V CDR1 and CDR2: MNHNY, SVGAGI (reference sequence). The DNA for the CDR3 is TGTGCCAGCAGTCACAGCCCGAACAGGGGTTATTCACCCCTCCACTTT. Encoded protein: CASSHSPNRGYSPLHF.

This clone was counted a single time. The chain couples TRBV9 to TRBJ2-3; TRBD2 matches at 10 bases. The CDR3 consists of 17 residues. The germline V gene has CDR1 SGDLS and CDR2 YYNGEE. V lost 4 bases, J lost 4 bases, and 12 bases stayed unmatched. CDR3 protein: CASSPPSGGLPSDTQYF. Written as DNA, the CDR3 is TGTGCCAGCAGCCCTCCTAGCGGGGGCCTGCCTTCAGATACGCAGTATTTT.

This clone appeared a few times. The genes are TRBV27 and TRBJ1-2; 8 bases agree with TRBD1. Germline trimming cut 5 bases from V and 4 bases from J; bases unmatched to any gene: 6. There are 14 residues in the CDR3. Germline V gene lookup returns CDR1 MNHEY and CDR2 SMNVEV (reference sequence). DNA of the CDR3: TGTGCCAGCAGTACCAGGGGGCGCAGCTATGGCTACACCTTC. This gives the protein CASSTRGRSYGYTF.

The J gene is TRBJ2-1, the V gene TRBV11-2; D is possibly TRBD1 (7 bases). This CDR3 spans 17 amino acids. Trimming stripped 5 bases from V and 4 bases from J, with 21 bases between. Germline lookup yields CDR1 SGHAT and CDR2 FQNNGV. The CDR3 protein is CASSPQGGRGTYNEQFF. CDR3 coding DNA: TGTGCCAGCAGCCCGCAGGGGGGCAGGGGTACTTACAATGAGCAGTTCTTC.

V usage is TRBV28 and J usage is TRBJ2-2; a weak D match, TRBD2 (6 bases). V shed 6 bases and J shed 7 bases, with 18 bases lying between them. Germline-derived CDR1 and CDR2 are MDHEN and SYDVKM. The CDR3 is 15 amino acids. The CDR3 protein is CASRRQGLESGELFF. In DNA, the CDR3 is TGTGCCAGCAGGCGCCAGGGACTGGAAAGCGGGGAGCTGTTTTTT.

V and J are TRBV6-5 and TRBJ1-2; D unresolved. There are 13 residues in the CDR3. V dropped 6 bases and J dropped 5 bases, with 13 bases sitting between them. Germline loops: CDR1 MNHEY, CDR2 SVGAGI. The CDR3 DNA follows: TGTGCCAGCAGAAAACGACCCGTTTATGGCTACACCTTC. This encodes CASRKRPVYGYTF.

J is TRBJ1-2 and V is TRBV18; D gene ambiguous. Germline lookup yields CDR1 KGHSH and CDR2 LQKENI. The ends were cut back, 2 bases at V and 4 bases at J, with 8 bases in the middle. The CDR3 contains 13 residues. CDR3 loop: CASSPNRVYGYTF. The CDR3 nucleotides are TGTGCCAGCTCACCAAATCGCGTCTATGGCTACACCTTC.